This TCR beta chain was captured by sequencing in a study of shared clonotypes between healthy human individuals (dated by TCRdb to 2018 to 2021). Regarding the research as a whole: A couple of women and a few men aged 18 to 49 years were included in the cohort. For each donor, three plates each were used for CD4 naive and CD4 memory, two plates were used for CD8 naive, and one plate was used for CD8 memory. To estimate repertoire size and how much clonotype sharing occurs between individuals, the study deeply sequenced the blood TCR repertoires of five or six healthy adults. To increase sequencing depth and limit assay-specific biases, TCR repertoire library preparation and sequencing were carried out by different laboratories using diverse techniques. Between about 0.85 and 9.5 billion PBMCs per donor were obtained by leukapheresis.

According to the germline V gene, CDR1 reads LGHNT and CDR2 reads FRNRAP. The CDR3, cysteine through phenylalanine, is 15 amino acids long. Only the CDR3 part of the read is kept: 45 bases, read in frame from the first base. V lost 0 bases and J lost 8 bases; the stretch between them is 16 bases long. Using the deep immunoSEQ assay, TCR CDR3 regions were amplified from genomic DNA by multiplex PCR. Genomic DNA extracted from each cell subset was distributed evenly over all wells of several immunoSEQ 96-well plates, and each plate served as one replicate. Each replicate PCR for sorted subsets received 200 ng genomic DNA, equal to 28,000 or so T cell genomes. The purified libraries were quantified using a Qubit 3.0 fluorometer, sized with a Bioanalyzer 2100, and then quantified again using the KAPA Library Quantification kit. Each immunoSEQ 96-well plate was sequenced on its own single-read 150-cycle Illumina NextSeq 550 flow cell. As for how the authors treated the data: Because the immunoSEQ output held only junctional sequences and lacked quality scores, the filtering could not match the filtering applied to full-length reads. Sequences were annotated with PyIR, a Python wrapper for IgBLAST v1.9, using IMGT germline references to assign V/J genes and CDR3. Reads with weak V/J assignments (E-value above 1e-6), missing CDR3, stop codons, out-of-frame junctions, or ambiguous translated residues were removed. V3J clonotypes were defined by identical inferred V gene, J gene, and CDR3 amino acid sequence. Percentage overlap between repertoires was computed as shared unique clonotypes divided by the size of the smaller repertoire. Richness of each repertoire was evaluated using RTK rarefaction, the Chao1 estimator, and Recon v2.1 estimates of unobserved clonotypes. OLGA was used to compute generation probabilities for all TCRbeta clonotypes that the gDNA method yielded from four donors. Imported from immuneACCESS, the table was reduced by TCRdb to in-frame sequences with V and J called. These copies leave out some clones; in studies compared against another copy, an unresolved V gene accounts for under half, and the cause of the remainder is not known. Clonal size and the V and J genes are those of that table, whereas D and trimming came from the DNA. Recorded for this sample are 550,000 to 750,000 clones; 95% of them occurred a single time. The ten largest clones add up to about 0.11% of the sample.

For the CD8 naive samples, CD45RO-negative cells were positively selected for CCR7, yielding a CD45RA+CCR7+ population from which TemRA cells were excluded. Donors were healthy HIV-negative adults with no recently reported acute infections or vaccinations. Only Caucasian adults living in Nashville, Tennessee, USA were represented among the donors. After blood collection by leukapheresis, PBMCs were isolated using Ficoll-Histopaque density gradient centrifugation and then cryopreserved in the vapor phase of liquid nitrogen. Purity and quantity of every magnetically sorted T cell population were checked by analytical flow cytometry. Each sorted fraction had its genomic DNA isolated and then quantified by UV absorbance on a Nanodrop 2000c. Results and caveats for the whole study, not just this receptor: Sampling was limited to blood, and TCR repertoires in tissue likely differ from TCR repertoires in blood. When four donors were compared, the shared fraction of clonotypes was about 5.4% for naive CD4, more than 3% for naive CD8, 2.3% for memory CD4, and less than 0.45% for memory CD8. Naive subsets generally had larger estimated clonotype richness than memory subsets. Based on pairwise subsampling, the degree of clonotype sharing among donors was expected to be affected by sequencing depth. Clonotypes shared by all four sorted-subset donors showed higher generation probabilities than non-shared clonotypes. The small number of donors limited the genetic and exposure-history diversity represented. Even with the large sequencing depth, rarefaction of the sorted-subset datasets indicated that sequencing was incomplete.

A word on this clone: Its specific antigen is unknown. The input lacks base qualities; no much larger clone sits a single base away.

The origin of this receptor is a woman aged 25 to 39 in good health. The rearrangement joined TRBV12-5 to TRBJ1-2; a tentative D match to TRBD1 spans 6 bases. The sequencing sample was made of naive CD8+ T cells sorted from blood. The intended sense of this specimen's cell subset or site label: CD45RA+CCR7+. The encoded CDR3 is CASGLVPGGPEGYTF. The DNA reads TGTGCTAGTGGTTTGGTACCGGGGGGGCCCGAGGGCTACACCTTC.